Presented here are 4 T cell receptor beta chains from one specimen sequenced in a study of post-analysis software for immune sequencing data. TCR beta cDNA libraries included unique molecular identifiers. TCRdb ran MiXCR on the PCR reads and lists one entry per CDR3 protein. The sample contains approximately 770,000 distinct CDR3 sequences, 35% to 55% of which appear only once. These receptors have no identified antigens. Notes on the study in general: Four to six TRBV segments, including TRBV5-6, TRBV5-1 and TRBV20-1, were more frequent in patients than controls.

Sequencing used blood. Source of these receptors: a girl aged 10-17 years with multiple sclerosis.

The V and J genes are TRBV25-1 and TRBJ2-7; D not resolved. Germline CDR1 MGHDK, CDR2 SYGVNS. The CDR3 runs to 13 residues. V dropped 4 bases and J dropped 0 bases, with 7 bases sitting between them. DNA for the CDR3: TGTGCCAGCAGTGGAGTCAGCTCCTACGAGCAGTACTTC. This translates into CASSGVSSYEQYF.

In this sample, this clonotype turned up a few times. V usage is TRBV27 and J usage is TRBJ2-7; 7 bases agree with TRBD1. Trimming removed 2 bases from V and 3 bases from J; junction bases left unmatched: 4. Germline lookup yields CDR1 MNHEY and CDR2 SMNVEV (reference sequence). The CDR3 consists of 14 residues. The CDR3 protein is CASSLKNRGYEQYF. In DNA, the CDR3 is TGTGCCAGCAGTTTAAAAAACAGGGGCTACGAGCAGTACTTC.

The chain uses TRBV27 and TRBJ1-2; possible D gene TRBD1, 6 bases. Trimming left V 5 bases short and J 7 bases short, with 14 bases between. CDR3 length equals 13 residues. Germline V gene lookup returns CDR1 MNHEY and CDR2 SMNVEV (reference sequence). CDR3 protein: CASSPRGFGGYTF. DNA of the CDR3: TGTGCCAGCAGTCCCAGGGGCTTTGGTGGCTACACCTTC.

In this sample, this clonotype turned up a few times. The rearrangement links TRBV20-1 to TRBJ1-2; D remains unclear. The CDR3 consists of 13 residues. The germline gives CDR1 DFQATT, CDR2 SNEGSKA (reference sequence). CDR3 region: CRYPGEKSYGYTF. CDR3 DNA: TGCAGGTACCCAGGAGAAAAAAGCTATGGCTACACCTTC.